One sample yielded the 21 T cell receptor beta chains listed below, sequenced in a study of shared clonotypes between healthy human individuals. Clones were sequenced by immunoSEQ multiplex PCR, and TCRdb holds only the in-frame ones, with some missing. There are 450,000 to 500,000 clones in the sample; 65% to 80% occur only once, and about 12% lies in the top ten. Sequenced: PBMCs. Receptors were obtained from a woman aged 40 to 49 in good health. Some clones in this sample may be carry-over from other donors' samples.

The chain employs TRBV4-1 and TRBJ1-2, with D possibly matching TRBD1 (5 bases). CDR1 and CDR2 (germline): MGHRA, YSYEKL. Trimming took off 4 bases at V and 2 bases at J, with 5 bases between the two ends. This CDR3 is built from 12 residues. The CDR3 is CASSRQNYGYTF. CDR3 bases: TGCGCCAGCAGCCGACAGAACTATGGCTACACCTTC.

The chain recombines TRBV19 with TRBJ1-2, with 8 bases fitting TRBD1. V lost 2 bases and J lost 4; bases outside the gene matches: 6. Germline CDR1 is LNHDA and CDR2 is SQIVND (reference sequence). The length of the CDR3 is 15 residues. CDR3 in amino acids: CASSIPGQGPYGYTF. DNA for the CDR3: TGTGCCAGTAGTATACCCGGACAGGGCCCCTATGGCTACACCTTC.

In its sample, this clone was seen a few times. A much larger clone sits a single nucleotide away, making a read error possible. The chain joins TRBV19 to TRBJ1-1, with D unresolved. This CDR3 has 13 amino acids. CDR1 and CDR2 (germline): LNHDA, SQIVND (reference sequence). CDR3 nucleotides: TGTGCCAGTCGTATTGTGGTGAACACTGAAGCTTTCTTT. It specifies CASRIVVNTEAFF. Full variable domain (remainder filled in from reference TRBV19 and TRBJ1-1): DGGITQSPKYLFRKEGQNVTLSCEQNLNHDAMYWYRQDPGQGLRLIYYSQIVNDFQKGDIAEGYSVSREKKESFPLTVTSAQKNPTAFYLCASRIVVNTEAFFGQGTRLTVV.

The chain joins TRBV7-9 to TRBJ2-1; a weak D match, TRBD2 (6 bases). The CDR3 is 13 residues long. V lost 2 bases to trimming and J lost 7 bases, with 9 bases between them. Germline CDR1 is SEHNR and CDR2 is FQNEAQ (reference sequence). The CDR3 spells CASSLSRENEQFF. For the CDR3, the DNA is TGTGCCAGCAGCTTATCTCGGGAGAATGAGCAGTTCTTC. Filled out from reference TRBV7-9 and TRBJ2-1, the complete variable domain reads DTGVSQNPRHKITKRGQNVTFRCDPISEHNRLYWYRQTLGQGPEFLTYFQNEAQLEKSRLLSDRFSAERPKGSFSTLEIQRTEQGDSAMYLCASSLSRENEQFFGPGTRLTVL.

The chain links TRBV2 to TRBJ2-7, with a possible D match to TRBD2 (5 bases). V gave up 3 bases and J gave up 3 bases, with 9 bases separating them. There are 13 residues in the CDR3. The V gene's germline CDR1 is SNHLY and CDR2 FYNNEI. The CDR3 is CASSDPLDYEQYF. As DNA, the CDR3 is TGTGCCAGCAGTGACCCACTAGACTACGAGCAGTACTTC.

This rearrangement joins TRBV19 to TRBJ2-1; 9 bases match TRBD2. Looked up from germline, CDR1 is LNHDA and CDR2 is SQIVND (reference sequence). CDR3 length: 15 residues. V lost 4 bases to trimming and J lost 2 bases; unmatched junction nucleotides: 3. Written as DNA, the CDR3 is TGTGCCAGTAGTAACGTAGCGGGAGCCTACAATGAGCAGTTCTTC. This codes for CASSNVAGAYNEQFF. The variable domain in full, with the rest retrieved from reference TRBV19 and TRBJ2-1, is DGGITQSPKYLFRKEGQNVTLSCEQNLNHDAMYWYRQDPGQGLRLIYYSQIVNDFQKGDIAEGYSVSREKKESFPLTVTSAQKNPTAFYLCASSNVAGAYNEQFFGPGTRLTVL.

This chain uses TRBV5-1 with TRBJ2-3; D remains ambiguous. With 0 bases removed from V and 2 bases from J, the gap between germline ends came to 13 bases. Germline CDR1 SGHRS, CDR2 YFSETQ. The CDR3 spans 16 residues. CDR3 amino acids: CASSLGATRLTDTQYF. The CDR3 bases are TGCGCCAGCAGCTTGGGAGCGACCAGACTCACAGATACGCAGTATTTT.

The CDR3 DNA follows: TGTGCCAGCAGCTTAGGGGGCCTCTATAGCACAGATACGCAGTATTTT. Protein product: CASSLGGLYSTDTQYF. V gene TRBV11-2 combines with J gene TRBJ2-3; TRBD1 is a possible D gene (5 bases). CDR3 size: 16 residues. Germline V gene data show CDR1 as SGHAT and CDR2 as FQNNGV. V lost 1 base, J lost 0 bases, and 11 bases lay in between.

The sample holds many counts of this clone. Other DNA sequences of this sample code for an identical CDR3. This chain links TRBV6-6 with TRBJ2-3; 8 bases are a match to TRBD2. The CDR3 runs to 13 residues. V was pared by 6 bases and J by 1 base, with 0 bases of the junction left unmatched. In germline, CDR1 is MNHNY, CDR2 SVGAGI (reference sequence). In DNA, the CDR3 is TGTGCCAGCAGGCGGGAGGGCACAGATACGCAGTATTTT. This translates into CASRREGTDTQYF.

As concerns this clone: This CDR3 is also generated by other DNA sequences in the sample. The chain joins TRBV18 to TRBJ1-3; D is unresolved. Germline CDR1 is KGHSH and CDR2 is LQKENI. The CDR3 covers 16 residues. Trimming took 3 bases from V and 2 from J, leaving 14 bases between them. In nucleotides, the CDR3 is TGTGCCAGCTCACCGCCTGCTGGAGGCCCTGGAAACACCATATATTTT. Its protein is CASSPPAGGPGNTIYF. The whole variable domain, filled in from reference TRBV18 and TRBJ1-3, reads NAGVMQNPRHLVRRRGQEARLRCSPMKGHSHVYWYRQLPEEGLKFMVYLQKENIIDESGMPKERFSAEFPKEGPSILRIQQVVRGDSAAYFCASSPPAGGPGNTIYFGEGSWLTVV.

The chain links TRBV5-6 to TRBJ2-7, with a weak D call TRBD1 (6 bases). The germline V and J ends were trimmed by 5 bases and 3 bases, with 15 bases remaining between them. The CDR3 has 14 amino acids. CDR1 and CDR2 (germline): SGHDT, YYEEEE. The CDR3 region is CASRWGRAYYEQYF. CDR3 in DNA: TGTGCCAGCAGGTGGGGGCGTGCATACTACGAGCAGTACTTC.

V and J are TRBV30 and TRBJ1-5; D is unresolved. The CDR3 contains 13 residues. Deletions cut 4 bases from V and 0 bases from J, with 7 bases between. Per germline, CDR1 GTSNPN and CDR2 SVGIG (reference sequence). In nucleotides, the CDR3 is TGTGCCTGGAATGAGGTTAGCAATCAGCCCCAGCATTTT. Protein sequence: CAWNEVSNQPQHF. Combining the CDR3 with reference TRBV30 and TRBJ1-5 gives the whole variable domain SQTIHQWPATLVQPVGSPLSLECTVEGTSNPNLYWYRQAAGRGLQLLFYSVGIGQISSEVPQNLSASRPQDRQFILSSKKLLLSDSGFYLCAWNEVSNQPQHFGDGTRLSIL.

The chain is built from TRBV5-1 and TRBJ2-1; 10 nucleotides match TRBD2. Germline trimming cut 2 bases from V and 0 bases from J; bases unmatched to any gene: 2. This CDR3 region has 16 residues. CDR1 is SGHRS and CDR2 is YFSETQ in the germline V gene. The CDR3 DNA reads TGCGCCAGCAGCTTCAGCGGGAGGGCCTCCTACAATGAGCAGTTCTTC. It is translated as CASSFSGRASYNEQFF. Full variable domain (rest looked up from reference TRBV5-1 and TRBJ2-1): KAGVTQTPRYLIKTRGQQVTLSCSPISGHRSVSWYQQTPGQGLQFLFEYFSETQRNKGNFPGRFSGRQFSNSRSEMNVSTLELGDSALYLCASSFSGRASYNEQFFGPGTRLTVL.

The rearrangement joins TRBV11-2 to TRBJ2-7; 10 bases fit TRBD2. V lost 2 bases, J lost 6 bases, and 4 bases stayed unmatched. Germline values: CDR1 SGHAT, CDR2 FQNNGV. This CDR3 region has 14 residues. CDR3 DNA: TGTGCCAGCAGCTTACATAGCGGGAGGAGCGAGCAGTACTTC. It is translated as CASSLHSGRSEQYF.

The V and J genes are TRBV14 and TRBJ2-7; perhaps TRBD1 as D (6 bases). V was cut by 0 bases and J by 5 bases, with 14 bases left in between. In germline, CDR1 is SGHDN, CDR2 FVKESK. This CDR3 has 15 amino acids. The CDR3 region has the DNA TGTGCCAGCAGCCAAGAGGACAGCGTGGCGGACGAGCAGTACTTC. This gives the protein CASSQEDSVADEQYF.

The V and J genes are TRBV29-1 and TRBJ2-7; 7 bases match TRBD1. V lost 2 bases and J lost 5; bases outside the gene matches: 6. CDR3 length: 13 residues. Germline loops: CDR1 SQVTM, CDR2 ANQGSEA. CDR3 DNA sequence: TGCAGCGTTGAAAGGGGTCAGGGGGACGAGCAGTACTTC. It yields the protein CSVERGQGDEQYF.

The chain is built from TRBV9 and TRBJ2-7, with 11 bases lining up with TRBD2. V dropped 4 bases and J dropped 1; count of bases not matched to a gene: 7. CDR1 SGDLS and CDR2 YYNGEE come from the germline V gene. The CDR3 has 16 residues. The CDR3 loop reads CASSSQTSGGSYEQYF. The CDR3 DNA reads TGTGCCAGCAGCTCCCAAACTAGCGGGGGATCCTACGAGCAGTACTTC.

The chain combines TRBV27 with TRBJ2-1, with 14 bases lining up with TRBD2. V lost 6 bases and J lost 8; bases outside the gene matches: 18. The CDR3 is made up of 19 amino acids. CDR1 and CDR2 (germline): MNHEY, SMNVEV (reference sequence). The CDR3, as DNA: TGTGCCAGCAGCAGTCCCCTGGGACAGGGACTAGCGGGAGTTTATGAGCAGTTCTTC. Its translation: CASSSPLGQGLAGVYEQFF.

The V call is TRBV13, the J call TRBJ2-7, with 10 bases matching TRBD1. Trimming at V came to 3 bases and at J to 5 bases, leaving 4 bases not matched to a gene. Per the germline V gene, CDR1 is PRHDT and CDR2 is FYEKMQ (reference sequence). The CDR3 totals 14 residues. The CDR3, as DNA: TGTGCCAGCAGCTTCGGGACAGGGGACCACGAGCAGTACTTC. Amino acids: CASSFGTGDHEQYF.

This clone was counted once. The chain carries TRBV7-2 and TRBJ2-2, with TRBD2 matching 11 bases. Germline loops: CDR1 SGHTA, CDR2 FQGNSA. This CDR3 has 14 residues. Unmatched junction bases numbered 2, after V lost 4 bases and J lost 7 bases. The DNA for the CDR3 is TGTGCCAGCAGCTATACTAGCGGGAGCGGGGAGCTGTTTTTT. Translation gives CASSYTSGSGELFF.

The chain joins TRBV11-1 to TRBJ2-1; possibly TRBD1 for D (5 bases). CDR3 length: 14 residues. CDR1 and CDR2 (germline): SGHAT, FQDESV (reference sequence). With 3 bases removed from V and 4 bases from J, the gap between germline ends came to 10 bases. The CDR3 bases are TGTGCCAGCAGCTTCACCAACAGGTACAATGAGCAGTTCTTC. This codes for CASSFTNRYNEQFF.